Listed below are T cell receptor beta chains from one sample, sequenced in a study of T cell changes during pregnancy in multiple sclerosis. Repertoires were generated with immunoSEQ multiplex PCR, while TCRdb's copy carries only in-frame clones and drops some. The table has about 110,000 clones, about 89% seen once. The sequences come from peripheral blood, collected before pregnancy. The receptors were gathered from a female donor with multiple sclerosis, enrolled in a pregnancy study. Each CDR3 is given with its conserved first and last residue. Fields, in order: V gene, J gene, CDR3 protein.

V gene: TRBV6-4
J gene: TRBJ2-6
CDR3 protein: CASSSRSSGANVLTF

V gene: TRBV2
J gene: TRBJ2-1
CDR3 protein: CASERGVTSGNEQFF

V gene: TRBV7-9
J gene: TRBJ2-2
CDR3 protein: CASSPNLNTGELFF

V gene: TRBV25-1
J gene: TRBJ2-3
CDR3 protein: CASSDPGLQGDTQYF

V gene: TRBV6-6
J gene: TRBJ2-7
CDR3 protein: CASSYAIRDRDDEQYF

V gene: TRBV5-4
J gene: TRBJ2-7
CDR3 protein: CASSPGRGGHEQYF

V gene: TRBV5-5
J gene: TRBJ1-2
CDR3 protein: CASSLDRDRGGYYGYTF

V gene: TRBV7-2
J gene: TRBJ1-3
CDR3 protein: CASSLTLYSGNTIYF

V gene: TRBV2
J gene: TRBJ2-1
CDR3 protein: CASSEVLESYNEQFF

V gene: TRBV6-5
J gene: TRBJ2-3
CDR3 protein: CASSYRGTDTQYF

V gene: TRBV30
J gene: TRBJ1-1
CDR3 protein: CAWTKDRGNTEAFF

V gene: TRBV27
J gene: TRBJ1-2
CDR3 protein: CASSPDRGYLVNYGYTF

V gene: TRBV9
J gene: TRBJ2-2
CDR3 protein: CASSRTGRGELFF

V gene: TRBV27
J gene: TRBJ2-2
CDR3 protein: CASSPYTGELFF

V gene: TRBV28
J gene: TRBJ2-7
CDR3 protein: CASSYAGSSYEQYF

V gene: TRBV7-8
J gene: TRBJ1-2
CDR3 protein: CASSLDGQPYYGYTF

V gene: TRBV27
J gene: TRBJ1-6
CDR3 protein: CASSFRGNSPLHF

V gene: TRBV29-1
J gene: TRBJ1-4
CDR3 protein: CSAYQGSEKLFF

V gene: TRBV5-1
J gene: TRBJ2-3
CDR3 protein: CASSLEGLRGGRDTQYF

V gene: TRBV6-1
J gene: TRBJ1-2
CDR3 protein: CASRPEGGAIYGYTF

V gene: TRBV9
J gene: TRBJ2-3
CDR3 protein: CASSVVAADTQYF

V gene: TRBV9
J gene: TRBJ2-1
CDR3 protein: CASSVDLAGGSYNEQFF

V gene: TRBV27
J gene: TRBJ2-1
CDR3 protein: CASTEAGGPKNEQFF

V gene: TRBV10-3
J gene: TRBJ1-1
CDR3 protein: CAISGDRGPFTEAFF

V gene: TRBV7-2
J gene: TRBJ2-1
CDR3 protein: CASSLASGGIGEQFF

V gene: TRBV7-8
J gene: TRBJ2-1
CDR3 protein: CASSLGGGSTYNEQFF

V gene: TRBV28
J gene: TRBJ1-1
CDR3 protein: CASRPLGEWGFLAFF

V gene: TRBV2
J gene: TRBJ1-3
CDR3 protein: CASSDLRSGNTIYF

V gene: TRBV7-9
J gene: TRBJ2-1
CDR3 protein: CASSTGQGPYNEQFF

V gene: TRBV7-3
J gene: TRBJ2-5
CDR3 protein: CASSFGQRETQYF

V gene: TRBV5-6
J gene: TRBJ2-7
CDR3 protein: CASSLGLVVYEQYF

V gene: TRBV7-2
J gene: TRBJ2-3
CDR3 protein: CASSLVVRSGGTDTQYF

V gene: TRBV7-6
J gene: TRBJ2-1
CDR3 protein: CASSLDFAGEISSEQFF

V gene: TRBV28
J gene: TRBJ2-5
CDR3 protein: CASSSRTQYF

V gene: TRBV7-2
J gene: TRBJ2-1
CDR3 protein: CASSFGTSGYNEQFF

V gene: TRBV11-3
J gene: TRBJ2-1
CDR3 protein: CASSLDSGGYEQFF

V gene: TRBV7-3
J gene: TRBJ2-1
CDR3 protein: CASSLNFGAGYNEQFF

V gene: TRBV6-5
J gene: TRBJ2-3
CDR3 protein: CASSYLDPGRGDTQYF

V gene: TRBV7-9
J gene: TRBJ1-1
CDR3 protein: CASSFPGQGASEAFF

V gene: TRBV6-1
J gene: TRBJ1-1
CDR3 protein: CASSARGLTNTEAFF

V gene: TRBV30
J gene: TRBJ2-1
CDR3 protein: CAWNWGQGYNEQFF

V gene: TRBV4-1
J gene: TRBJ2-3
CDR3 protein: CASSQDTLLAGGTDTQYF